A single sample gave rise to the 14 T cell receptor beta chains below, sequenced in a study of post-analysis software for immune sequencing data (dated by TCRdb to 2015 to 2017). The paper as a whole reports these results and caveats: Patients showed significantly higher frequencies than controls for a handful of TRBV segments, among them TRBV5-6, TRBV5-1 and TRBV20-1.

These receptors have no known antigen. Libraries were built with PCR. The listed sequencing device is Illumina HiSeq 2500. To reduce PCR and sequencing biases, unique molecular identifiers were incorporated into the TCR beta cDNA libraries. Through fastp at Q25 and MiXCR, TCRdb rebuilt clones from the public reads, retaining in-frame beta chains. Every CDR3 protein is listed once, alongside the most common genes and DNA of its rows. Counted in this sample were fewer than 700,000 distinct CDR3 sequences; 44% of them appeared once. Jointly, the top ten make up more than 1.5% of the sample. The sample comprised blood. The source is a girl between 10 and 17 years old with multiple sclerosis.

As to this clonotype: The junction does not match germline at one end; this may be a read error. The rearrangement joins TRBV7-7 to TRBJ1-1, with TRBD1 as a possible D gene (5 bases). Germline V gene sequence: CDR1 SSHAT, CDR2 FNYEAQ (reference sequence). The CDR3 sequence is 17 residues long. The CDR3 DNA is TGTGCTAGCAGCCCCGCCCCTGGCAGGGCTGGGCGGACTGAAGCTTTCTTT. It specifies CASSPAPGRAGRTEAFF.

The V gene is TRBV10-3, the J gene TRBJ1-1, with D unclear. Per the germline V gene, CDR1 is ENHRY and CDR2 is SYGVKD. V lost 2 bases to trimming and J lost 0 bases, with 10 bases between them. This CDR3 has 15 residues. The CDR3 here is CAISEGSGLNTEAFF. In DNA, the CDR3 is TGTGCCATCAGTGAGGGATCCGGGCTGAACACTGAAGCTTTCTTT.

This clonotype was seen a handful of times. The V gene is TRBV6-5, the J gene TRBJ1-2; perhaps TRBD1 as D (6 bases). The CDR3 has 15 residues. Germline assignment: CDR1 MNHEY and CDR2 SVGAGI. Trimming left V 2 bases short and J 8 bases short, with 18 bases between. DNA of the CDR3: TGTGCCAGCAGTTACGCGACCGGGGGCGAGCGGGGCTACACCTTC. As protein: CASSYATGGERGYTF.

This rearrangement joins TRBV12-3 or TRBV12-4 to TRBJ2-3; D may be TRBD1 or TRBD2 (5 bases each). The CDR3 length is 13 residues. V gave up 3 bases and J gave up 4 bases, with 8 bases separating them. CDR3 region: CASSFGTADTQYF. Written as DNA, the CDR3 is TGTGCCAGCAGTTTCGGGACGGCAGATACGCAGTATTTT.

The chain links TRBV25-1 to TRBJ1-1; D is undetermined. The V gene's germline CDR1 is MGHDK and CDR2 SYGVNS. The CDR3 length is 16 residues. Trimming shortened V by 1 base and J by 1 base, and 13 bases separated the two germline ends. DNA of the CDR3: TGTGCCAGCAGTGAATTTGGGCCGGGTGAGAACACTGAAGCTTTCTTT. Amino acids: CASSEFGPGENTEAFF.

CDR3 bases: TGTGCCAGCAGTCCCCTAGGAGGAGGGGGCGGCCACGAGCAGTACTTC. Its translation is CASSPLGGGGGHEQYF. The V gene is TRBV27, the J gene TRBJ2-7; weak D call: TRBD1 (7 bases). Trimming stripped 5 bases from V and 5 bases from J, with 22 bases between. The CDR3 is 16 residues long. Germline-derived CDR1 and CDR2 are MNHEY and SMNVEV (reference sequence).

The chain employs TRBV7-3 and TRBJ2-3, with a weak D call TRBD2 (7 bases). This CDR3 spans 15 amino acids. V gave up 5 bases and J gave up 6 bases, with 18 bases separating them. Germline loops: CDR1 SGHTA, CDR2 FQGTGA. The CDR3 DNA sequence: TGTGCCAGCAGCCAAACCGTTGGGGGGGCGGATACGCAGTATTTT. The encoded protein is CASSQTVGGADTQYF.

A few counts support this clonotype. The V gene is TRBV5-1, the J gene TRBJ1-2; D remains ambiguous. Germline lookup yields CDR1 SGHRS and CDR2 YFSETQ. With 0 bases removed from V and 4 bases from J, the gap between germline ends came to 16 bases. This CDR3 has 16 residues. CDR3 in amino acids: CASSLAVRGSGYGYTF. In nucleotides, the CDR3 is TGCGCCAGCAGCTTGGCCGTTCGGGGAAGTGGCTATGGCTACACCTTC. Complete variable domain (other parts from reference TRBV5-1 and TRBJ1-2): KAGVTQTPRYLIKTRGQQVTLSCSPISGHRSVSWYQQTPGQGLQFLFEYFSETQRNKGNFPGRFSGRQFSNSRSEMNVSTLELGDSALYLCASSLAVRGSGYGYTFGSGTRLTVV.

The rearrangement joins TRBV6-6 to TRBJ1-2, with D perhaps TRBD1 (6 bases). Germline CDR1 is MNHNY and CDR2 is SVGAGI (reference sequence). The CDR3 is 12 amino acids. V dropped 7 bases and J dropped 4 bases, with 10 bases sitting between them. The CDR3 DNA sequence: TGTGCCAGCAACCACAGGGTCTATGGCTACACCTTC. Encoded protein: CASNHRVYGYTF.

J is TRBJ2-3 and V is TRBV15; TRBD1 matches 7 bases. Germline trimming cut 6 bases from V and 4 bases from J; bases unmatched to any gene: 7. CDR3 length: 14 amino acids. Germline V CDR1 and CDR2: LNHNV, YYDKDF (reference sequence). The CDR3 sequence is CATRTQGGSDTQYF. CDR3 sequence (DNA): TGTGCCACCAGGACACAAGGGGGCTCAGATACGCAGTATTTT.

J is TRBJ1-5 and V is TRBV4-1; no clear D. The germline CDR1 and CDR2 sequences are MGHRA and YSYEKL. This CDR3 is built from 15 residues. Trimming took off 6 bases at V and 0 bases at J, with 12 bases between the two ends. Written as DNA, the CDR3 is TGCGCCAGCAGTTTACAGTTTAATAGCAATCAGCCCCAGCATTTT. It codes for CASSLQFNSNQPQHF.

A single count supports this clonotype. The chain uses TRBV27 and TRBJ2-7; a possible D gene is TRBD2 (6 bases). V was trimmed by 2 bases and J by 3 bases, leaving 14 bases between them. Per germline, CDR1 MNHEY and CDR2 SMNVEV (reference sequence). This CDR3 contains 15 residues. CDR3 loop: CASSLMEGLGYEQYF. The CDR3 DNA reads as TGTGCCAGCAGTTTAATGGAGGGTTTGGGCTACGAGCAGTACTTC.

Turning to this clonotype: Sequence at one end of the junction differs from germline and may be a read error. The DNA of the CDR3 is TGTGCCAGCAGCCTGGGCAATAGCAATCAGCTCCAGCATTTT. Residues: CASSLGNSNQLQHF. The chain has TRBV7-9 and TRBJ1-5; unclear D gene. The CDR3 loop spans 14 amino acids. CDR1 SEHNR and CDR2 FQNEAQ come from the germline V gene (reference sequence).

The V call is TRBV7-9, the J call TRBJ2-7; D may be TRBD2 (5 bases). CDR1 is SEHNR and CDR2 is FQNEAQ in the germline V gene (reference sequence). The CDR3 is made up of 14 amino acids. With 0 bases removed from V and 3 bases from J, the gap between germline ends came to 9 bases. CDR3 DNA sequence: TGTGCCAGCAGCTTAGCATCCGCGGGCTACGAGCAGTACTTC. It specifies CASSLASAGYEQYF.